This T cell receptor beta chain stems from a study of blood T cell repertoires in COVID-19. Looking at the study overall: From the United States, Italy and Spain came samples of acute and convalescent COVID-19. PBMCs, B-cell-depleted T cells, or T cells provided the cDNA or gDNA that made up the material.

The CDR3 contains 13 residues. Per the germline V gene, CDR1 is ENHRY and CDR2 is SYGVKD. Original handling: Scientists estimated how many nucleated cells there were by amplifying reference gene primers. Measured with immunoSEQ multiplex PCR; TCRdb has only the in-frame clones, and not every one. V and J calls plus clone size are reproduced from that table; the DNA served to infer D and trimming. Of about 330,000 clones in the sample, more than 80% were seen once. This receptor was obtained from a man younger than 35 who had recovered from COVID-19. J is TRBJ1-1 and V is TRBV10-3; D is perhaps TRBD1 (5 bases). Sequenced material: peripheral blood. This CDR3 reads CGSGGEKSPEAFF. The CDR3 DNA reads TGTGGTTCGGGGGGGGAAAAAAGCCCTGAAGCTTTCTTT.